Presented here are 13 T cell receptor beta chains from one specimen sequenced in a study of CXCR3-negative and CXCR3-positive naive CD8 T cells. The study, taken as a whole, reports: More hydrophobic TRB CDR3s were found in CXCR3-positive naive cells than in CXCR3-negative naive cells.

UMI labels and 5' RACE were used to prepare the TRB cDNA libraries. TCRdb re-called the 5' RACE reads; one entry per CDR3 protein, DNA not given. This sample contains more than 70,000 distinct CDR3 sequences. These TCRs are of unknown antigen specificity. Sequenced input: naive CXCR3+ CD8+ T cells from blood. Described subset: CD45RO-CCR7+CD27+CD95- naive CD8+ T cells expressing CXCR3 (TNR3+). Receptors were obtained from a human donor in good health. Some clones in this sample may be carry-over from other donors' samples.

The chain joins TRBV7-7 to TRBJ2-7; TCRdb's assignment of TRBD1 cannot be checked, as there is no DNA. There are 14 residues in the CDR3. Germline lookup yields CDR1 SSHAT and CDR2 FNYEAQ (reference sequence). CDR3 in amino acids: CASSLGQGNYEQYF.

The CDR3 sequence is CSVSESSYNEQFF. The V call is TRBV29-1, the J call TRBJ2-1. The CDR3 consists of 13 residues. Germline assignment: CDR1 SQVTM and CDR2 ANQGSEA.

The chain carries TRBV19 and TRBJ2-7; TCRdb proposes TRBD1, but this gene call is untestable without DNA. Germline CDR1 and CDR2: LNHDA and SQIVND (reference sequence). CDR3 size: 13 residues. The CDR3 reads CASRQGGSYEQYF.

The chain is built from TRBV5-1 and TRBJ2-3; TCRdb gives TRBD2 as the D gene, but with no DNA this cannot be confirmed. The CDR3 consists of 18 residues. From germline, CDR1 is SGHRS and CDR2 YFSETQ. CDR3 sequence reads: CASSLVLAGGPSTDTQYF.

The V and J genes are TRBV7-9 and TRBJ2-1; TCRdb's D call, TRBD2, is unchecked because there is no DNA. Germline CDR1 is SEHNR and CDR2 is FQNEAQ (reference sequence). There are 15 residues in the CDR3. CDR3 loop: CASSSIRTSDNEQFF. The complete variable domain, with remaining parts taken from reference TRBV7-9 and TRBJ2-1, reads DTGVSQNPRHKITKRGQNVTFRCDPISEHNRLYWYRQTLGQGPEFLTYFQNEAQLEKSRLLSDRFSAERPKGSFSTLEIQRTEQGDSAMYLCASSSIRTSDNEQFFGPGTRLTVL.

The rearrangement links TRBV5-4 to TRBJ1-2. CDR1 SGHNT and CDR2 YYREEE come from the germline V gene (reference sequence). CDR3 length: 15 amino acids. CDR3 residues: CASRSEWNYLDGYTF.

The J gene is TRBJ1-4, the V gene TRBV6-5; TCRdb proposes TRBD1, but this gene call is untestable without DNA. Germline V gives CDR1 MNHEY, CDR2 SVGAGI. The CDR3 runs to 16 residues. CDR3 protein: CASSYSIGGSNEKLFF.

The V call is TRBV27, the J call TRBJ2-1. There are 14 residues in the CDR3. Per germline, CDR1 MNHEY and CDR2 SMNVEV (reference sequence). The CDR3: CASATAGLNNEQFF.

The chain is built from TRBV11-2 and TRBJ2-5; TCRdb designates TRBD1, a call that cannot be tested without DNA. Per the germline V gene, CDR1 is SGHAT and CDR2 is FQNNGV. This CDR3 is built from 14 residues. The CDR3 sequence is CASRSPGGEETQYF.

This chain joins TRBV7-6 and TRBJ2-3; the D call from TCRdb, TRBD2, cannot be confirmed without DNA. The germline CDR1 and CDR2 sequences are SGHVS and FNYEAQ. The CDR3 runs to 17 residues. This CDR3 reads CASSLNGLAVATDTQYF. The variable domain in full, with the rest retrieved from reference TRBV7-6 and TRBJ2-3, is GAGVSQSPRYKVTKRGQDVALRCDPISGHVSLYWYRQALGQGPEFLTYFNYEAQQDKSGLPNDRFSAERPEGSISTLTIQRTEQRDSAMYRCASSLNGLAVATDTQYFGPGTRLTVL.

The V call is TRBV19, the J call TRBJ1-4; TCRdb indicates TRBD1, and absent DNA this call remains unverified. This CDR3 has 15 amino acids. In germline, CDR1 is LNHDA, CDR2 SQIVND (reference sequence). The CDR3: CASSIGPGSNEKLFF.

V is TRBV27 and J is TRBJ2-1; TCRdb reports TRBD2, a call that lacks DNA to check it against. Germline assignment: CDR1 MNHEY and CDR2 SMNVEV (reference sequence). The length of the CDR3 is 19 residues. CDR3 in amino acids: CASSLAVPSGGWHGDEQFF.

This chain connects TRBV27 to TRBJ2-3. Germline V gives CDR1 MNHEY, CDR2 SMNVEV (reference sequence). CDR3 length: 14 residues. The CDR3 loop is CASSLQWSTDTQYF.